This T cell receptor (beta chain) was identified in a study of cytomegalovirus exposure and HLA in healthy donors. On the study more broadly: About 80 million unique TCRs, all from HLA-typed donors, were included in an early release of the data. Whole-study findings and limits: A list of about 180 TCR beta chains associated with cytomegalovirus was given. Relative to the roughly 700-donor mean, N-insertions were reportedly fewer in an Asian-associated ancestry cluster in a later analysis. In a later analysis, DRB1 alleles had the most associated TCRs; HLA-C alleles the fewest.

The primer mix had 60 Vbeta and 13 Jbeta primers. Sequencing was performed with immunoSEQ multiplex PCR; in TCRdb, only in-frame clones are kept and a portion is missing. The sample has 95,000 to 150,000 clones, 80% seen once; the top ten hold 2% to 2.5%. Comments on this clone: Its antigen is not known.

The CDR3 covers 14 residues. Germline V gene sequence: CDR1 KGHSH, CDR2 LQKENI. The trim removed 3 bases at V and 5 bases at J, leaving 6 bases unmatched. Sequencing was performed on PBMCs. The sequence was obtained from a man aged 25-45 years in good health and CMV-seronegative. V usage is TRBV18 and J usage is TRBJ2-7; 8 bases fit TRBD1. CDR3 protein: CASSPQWTGNEQYF. In nucleotides, the CDR3 is TGTGCCAGCTCACCTCAATGGACAGGGAACGAGCAGTACTTC. The full variable domain, in which reference TRBV18 and TRBJ2-7 provide the parts outside the CDR3, is NAGVMQNPRHLVRRRGQEARLRCSPMKGHSHVYWYRQLPEEGLKFMVYLQKENIIDESGMPKERFSAEFPKEGPSILRIQQVVRGDSAAYFCASSPQWTGNEQYFGPGTRLTVT.